This T cell receptor beta chain originates from a study of neoadjuvant nivolumab and ipilimumab in lung cancer. V was trimmed by 3 bases and J by 3 bases, leaving 5 bases between them. Germline CDR1 is DFQATT and CDR2 is SNEGSKA (reference sequence). CDR3 size: 11 residues. Method: immunoSEQ multiplex PCR; TCRdb's copy keeps in-frame clones and lacks some. The table shows about 7,700 clones, with 75% to 90% occurring only once. Sequenced here: tumor tissue, sampled after neoadjuvant nivolumab, alone or with ipilimumab, at or shortly before surgery. The TCR comes from an adult with non-small cell lung cancer. Some clones in this sample may be carry-over from other donors' samples. The chain recombines TRBV20-1 with TRBJ1-1; D is unclear. CDR3 loop: CSARGDTEAFF. The CDR3 bases are TGCAGTGCTAGGGGCGACACTGAAGCTTTCTTT.